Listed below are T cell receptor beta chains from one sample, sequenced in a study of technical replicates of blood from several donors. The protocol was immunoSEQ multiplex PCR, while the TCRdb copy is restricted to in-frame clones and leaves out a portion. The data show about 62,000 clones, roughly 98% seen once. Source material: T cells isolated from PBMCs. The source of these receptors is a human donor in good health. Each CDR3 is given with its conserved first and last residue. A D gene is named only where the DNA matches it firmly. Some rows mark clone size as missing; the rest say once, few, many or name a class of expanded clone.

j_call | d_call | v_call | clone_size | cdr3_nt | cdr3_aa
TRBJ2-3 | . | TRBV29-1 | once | TGCAGCGTTCGGACAGATACGCAGTATTTT | CSVRTDTQYF
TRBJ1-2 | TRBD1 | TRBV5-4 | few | TGTGCCAGCAGACTCCGACAGGGGGCTAACTATGGCTACACCTTC | CASRLRQGANYGYTF
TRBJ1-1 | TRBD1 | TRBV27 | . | TGTGCCAGCAGTCCTCTGGGACAGGTTAAGGATAGGAACACTGAAGCTTTCTTT | CASSPLGQVKDRNTEAFF
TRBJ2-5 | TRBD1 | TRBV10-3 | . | TGTGCCATCAGACCGACAGGGGGCTTCGAAGAGACCCAGTACTTC | CAIRPTGGFEETQYF
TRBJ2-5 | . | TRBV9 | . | TGTGCCAGCAGCCTGGGATGGCGGGCTCAAGAGACCCAGTACTTC | CASSLGWRAQETQYF
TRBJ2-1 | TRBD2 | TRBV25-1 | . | TGTGCCAGCAGTGAAGGAGGTAGCGGGGGATATGAGCAGTTCTTC | CASSEGGSGGYEQFF
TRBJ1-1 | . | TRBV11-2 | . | TGTGCCAGCACCCCAATTACGGGGTCTACTGAAGCTTTCTTT | CASTPITGSTEAFF
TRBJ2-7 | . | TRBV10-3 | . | TGTGCCATCATGGGGCAGGGTTCAGGGGAGCAGTACTTC | CAIMGQGSGEQYF
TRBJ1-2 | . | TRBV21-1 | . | TGTGCCAGCAGCAAAGCCGTGGACAGGGGTGGATATGGCTACACCTTC | CASSKAVDRGGYGYTF
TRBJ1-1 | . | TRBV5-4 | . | TGTGCCAGCAGTTCCCCGGGGAACACTGAAGCTTTCTTT | CASSSPGNTEAFF
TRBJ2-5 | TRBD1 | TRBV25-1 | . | TGTGCCAGCAGTGAATGGGGTGCAGGGGGATTAGGAGAGACCCAGTACTTC | CASSEWGAGGLGETQYF
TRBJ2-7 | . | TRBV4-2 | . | TGTGCCAGCAGCCAAGTCCCAGGGTCCATACAGCAGTACTTC | CASSQVPGSIQQYF
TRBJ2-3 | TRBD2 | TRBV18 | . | TGTGCCAGCTCCCTAATCGGACTAGCGGTAGCAGATACGCAGTATTTT | CASSLIGLAVADTQYF
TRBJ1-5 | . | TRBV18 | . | TGTGCCAGCTCACCTACAGGGCCCGCTAATCAGCCCCAGCATTTT | CASSPTGPANQPQHF
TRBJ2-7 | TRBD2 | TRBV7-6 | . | TGTGCCAGCAGCCAAAACCCTAGCGGTTATACGAACGAGCAGTACTTC | CASSQNPSGYTNEQYF
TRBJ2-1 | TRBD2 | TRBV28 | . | TGTGCCAGCAGTTTCCGACTAGCGGGAGAATACAATGAGCAGTTCTTC | CASSFRLAGEYNEQFF
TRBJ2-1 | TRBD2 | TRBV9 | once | TGTGCCAGCAGCGTAGCCCTAGCGGACTACAATGAGCAGTTCTTC | CASSVALADYNEQFF
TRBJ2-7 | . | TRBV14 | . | TGTGCCAGCAGCCAAACGGTTTACGAGCAGTACTTC | CASSQTVYEQYF
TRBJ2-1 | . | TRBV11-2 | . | TGTGCCAGCAGGGAGACTAAGGAGCAGTTCTTC | CASRETKEQFF
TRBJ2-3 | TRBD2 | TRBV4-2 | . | TGTGCCAGCAGCCAAGGAGGACTAGCGGGGGTGAGAGATACGCAGTATTTT | CASSQGGLAGVRDTQYF
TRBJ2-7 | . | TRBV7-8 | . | TGTGCCAGCAGCTCGAGACAGTCCTCCTACGAGCAGTACTTC | CASSSRQSSYEQYF
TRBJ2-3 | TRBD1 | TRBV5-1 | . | TGCGCCAGCAGCTCCCAGGGACAGGGACTAGATACGCAGTATTTT | CASSSQGQGLDTQYF
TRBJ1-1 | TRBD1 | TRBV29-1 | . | TGCAGCGCCGGGACAGCGAACACTGAAGCTTTCTTT | CSAGTANTEAFF
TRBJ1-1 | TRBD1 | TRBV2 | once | TGTGCCAGCAGTTCCGGGACAGAAACGGAAGCTTTCTTT | CASSSGTETEAFF
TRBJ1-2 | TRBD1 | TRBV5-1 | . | TGCGCCAGCAGCCCAGGACAGGGCAGGGACTATGGCTACACCTTC | CASSPGQGRDYGYTF
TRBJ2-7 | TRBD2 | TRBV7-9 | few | TGTGCCAGCAGCTGGTTGACTAGCGGGGGTTTCTACGAGCAGTACTTC | CASSWLTSGGFYEQYF
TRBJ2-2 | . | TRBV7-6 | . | TGTGCCAGCAGCTTACTCAAAAGGGGCGGGGAGCTGTTTTTT | CASSLLKRGGELFF
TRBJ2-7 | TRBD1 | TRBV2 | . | TGTGCCAGCAGCCCACCCCTGGACAGGGGGCGGTACGAGCAGTACTTC | CASSPPLDRGRYEQYF
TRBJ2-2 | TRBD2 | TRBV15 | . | TGTGCCACCAGCAAGCGGACAGCGGGAGGGCCGGGCACCGGGGAGCTGTTTTTT | CATSKRTAGGPGTGELFF
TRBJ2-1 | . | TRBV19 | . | TGTGCCAGTAGTCCAGAAGTCTCCTACAATGAGCAGTTCTTC | CASSPEVSYNEQFF
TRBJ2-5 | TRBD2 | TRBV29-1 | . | TGCAGCGTTGAAACATCTCTAGTGGCTAGCGGGATGGAGACCCAGTACTTC | CSVETSLVASGMETQYF
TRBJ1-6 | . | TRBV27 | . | TGTGCCAGCAGGCGGGGTAGAAATAATTCACCCCTCCACTTT | CASRRGRNNSPLHF
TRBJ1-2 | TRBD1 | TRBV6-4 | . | TGTGCCAGCAGCCCCACGGGACAGGCTAGGTCTAACTATGGCTACACCTTC | CASSPTGQARSNYGYTF